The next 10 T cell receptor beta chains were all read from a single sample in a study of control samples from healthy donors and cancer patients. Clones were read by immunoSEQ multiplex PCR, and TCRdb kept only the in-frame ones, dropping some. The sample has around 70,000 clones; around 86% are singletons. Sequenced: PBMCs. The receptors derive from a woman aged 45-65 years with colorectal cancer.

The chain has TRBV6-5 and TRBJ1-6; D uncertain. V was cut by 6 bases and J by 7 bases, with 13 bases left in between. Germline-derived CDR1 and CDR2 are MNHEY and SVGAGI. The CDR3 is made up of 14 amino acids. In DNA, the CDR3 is TGTGCCAGCAGGGTGGGCCTCTTGAATTCACCCCTCCACTTT. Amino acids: CASRVGLLNSPLHF.

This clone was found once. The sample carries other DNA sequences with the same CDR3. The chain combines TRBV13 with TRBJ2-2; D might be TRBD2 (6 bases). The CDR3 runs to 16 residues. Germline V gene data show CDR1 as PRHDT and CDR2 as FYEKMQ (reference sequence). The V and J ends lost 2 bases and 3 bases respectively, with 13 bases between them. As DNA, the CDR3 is TGTGCCAGCAGCTTAATGGGGGGTCGGGACACCGGGGAGCTGTTTTTT. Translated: CASSLMGGRDTGELFF.

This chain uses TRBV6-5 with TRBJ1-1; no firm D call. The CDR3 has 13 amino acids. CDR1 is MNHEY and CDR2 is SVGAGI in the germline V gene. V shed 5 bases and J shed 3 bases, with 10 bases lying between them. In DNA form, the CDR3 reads TGTGCCAGCAGTATTCGACGGGACACTGAAGCTTTCTTT. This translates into CASSIRRDTEAFF.

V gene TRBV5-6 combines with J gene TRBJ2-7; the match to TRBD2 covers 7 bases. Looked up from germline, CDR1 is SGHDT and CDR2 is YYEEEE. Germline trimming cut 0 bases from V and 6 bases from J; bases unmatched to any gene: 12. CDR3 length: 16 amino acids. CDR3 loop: CASSLESLGGRGEQYV. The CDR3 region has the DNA TGTGCCAGCAGCTTGGAATCGTTGGGGGGGAGAGGCGAGCAGTACGTC.

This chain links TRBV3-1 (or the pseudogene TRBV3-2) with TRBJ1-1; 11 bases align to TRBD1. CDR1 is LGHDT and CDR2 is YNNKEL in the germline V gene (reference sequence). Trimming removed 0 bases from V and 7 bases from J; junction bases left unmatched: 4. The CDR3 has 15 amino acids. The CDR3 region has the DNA TGTGCCAGCAGCCAAGAAGCGGACAGGGGGCTTGAAGCTTTCTTT. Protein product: CASSQEADRGLEAFF.

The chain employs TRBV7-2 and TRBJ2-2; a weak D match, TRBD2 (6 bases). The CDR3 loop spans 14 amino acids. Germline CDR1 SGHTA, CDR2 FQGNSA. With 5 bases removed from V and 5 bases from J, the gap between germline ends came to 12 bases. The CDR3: CASSPPGRTGELFF. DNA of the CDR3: TGTGCCAGCAGCCCCCCAGGGAGGACCGGGGAGCTGTTTTTT.

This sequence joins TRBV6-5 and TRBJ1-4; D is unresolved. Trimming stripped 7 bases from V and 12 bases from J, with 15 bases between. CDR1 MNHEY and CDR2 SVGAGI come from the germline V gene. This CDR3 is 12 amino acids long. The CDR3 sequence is CASIGMREELFF. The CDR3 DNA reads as TGTGCCAGCATCGGAATGAGGGAAGAACTGTTTTTT.

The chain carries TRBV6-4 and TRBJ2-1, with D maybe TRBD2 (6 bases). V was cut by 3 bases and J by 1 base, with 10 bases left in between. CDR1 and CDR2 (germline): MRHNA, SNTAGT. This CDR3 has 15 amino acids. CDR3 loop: CASSEIAGSYNEQFF. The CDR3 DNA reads TGTGCCAGCAGTGAAATTGCGGGGTCCTACAATGAGCAGTTCTTC.

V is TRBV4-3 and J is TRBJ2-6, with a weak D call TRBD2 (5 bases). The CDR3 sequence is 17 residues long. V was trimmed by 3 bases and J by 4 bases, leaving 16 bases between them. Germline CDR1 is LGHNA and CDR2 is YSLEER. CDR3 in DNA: TGCGCCAGCAGCCACGGACTGGGGATAACGGGGGCCAACGTCCTGACTTTC. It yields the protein CASSHGLGITGANVLTF.

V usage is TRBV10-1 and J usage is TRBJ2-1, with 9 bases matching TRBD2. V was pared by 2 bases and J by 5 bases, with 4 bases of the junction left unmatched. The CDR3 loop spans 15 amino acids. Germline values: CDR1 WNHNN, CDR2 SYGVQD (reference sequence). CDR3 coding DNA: TGCGCCAGCAGTGAGGCGGGGGGGCAGGACAATGAGCAGTTCTTC. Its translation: CASSEAGGQDNEQFF.